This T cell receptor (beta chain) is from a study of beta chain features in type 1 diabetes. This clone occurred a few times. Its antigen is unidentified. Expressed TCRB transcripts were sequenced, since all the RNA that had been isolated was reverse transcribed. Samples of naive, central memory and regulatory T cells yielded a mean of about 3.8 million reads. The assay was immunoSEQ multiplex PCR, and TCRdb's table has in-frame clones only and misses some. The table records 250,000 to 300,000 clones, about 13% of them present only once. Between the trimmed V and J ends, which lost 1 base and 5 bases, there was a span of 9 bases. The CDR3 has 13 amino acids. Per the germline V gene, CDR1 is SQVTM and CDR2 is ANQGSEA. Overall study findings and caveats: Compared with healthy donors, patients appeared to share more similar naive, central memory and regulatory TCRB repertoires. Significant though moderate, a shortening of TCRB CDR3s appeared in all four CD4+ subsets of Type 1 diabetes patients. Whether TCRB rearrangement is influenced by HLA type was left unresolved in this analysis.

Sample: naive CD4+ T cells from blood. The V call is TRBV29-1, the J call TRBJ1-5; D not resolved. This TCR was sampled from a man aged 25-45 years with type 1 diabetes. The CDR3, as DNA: TGCAGCGTTGAAGTCGGGGAGTATCAGCCCCAGCATTTT. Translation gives CSVEVGEYQPQHF.